These T cell receptor beta chains were read from a single sample in a study of response to subunit inactivated influenza vaccine. TCRdb used MiXCR to reprocess the RT-PCR reads, holding one entry per CDR3 protein. The table shows 250,000 to 350,000 distinct CDR3 sequences, with roughly 22% occurring only once. Sequenced material: PBMCs from blood, taken about 20 months after vaccination. These receptors were obtained from a man between 50 and 70 years old who received an inactivated influenza vaccine. CDR3s leave out the opening cysteine and the closing phenylalanine or tryptophan.

V gene	J gene	CDR3 protein
TRBV7-9	TRBJ2-1	ASSLDGRYNEQF
TRBV28	TRBJ2-2	ASSLLGIGQGIYTGELF
TRBV11-3	TRBJ2-3	ASSLRGAITDTQY
TRBV20-1	TRBJ1-2	SARDPFQGVRREGYT
TRBV7-2	TRBJ2-5	ASSPGQGAKTQY
TRBV7-2	TRBJ2-1	ASSTTSTSSYNEQF
TRBV5-5	TRBJ1-2	ASSANRGSGYT
TRBV27	TRBJ1-6	ASSVTGGGVGSPLH
TRBV25-1	TRBJ1-1	ASRETAQNTEAF
TRBV5-5	TRBJ1-2	ASSSGLGNYGYT
TRBV20-1	TRBJ2-7	SATEDRGLVRELNYEQY
TRBV18	TRBJ2-5	ASSDVRETQY
TRBV7-8	TRBJ2-1	ASSLAPGENWDNEQF
TRBV6-2/TRBV6-3	TRBJ1-1	ASSYASGTGATEAF
TRBV21-1	TRBJ1-6	ASSKLGGESPLH
TRBV7-9	TRBJ2-7	ASSLHTGVSNEQY
TRBV25-1	TRBJ1-2	ASSVTGSGGYT